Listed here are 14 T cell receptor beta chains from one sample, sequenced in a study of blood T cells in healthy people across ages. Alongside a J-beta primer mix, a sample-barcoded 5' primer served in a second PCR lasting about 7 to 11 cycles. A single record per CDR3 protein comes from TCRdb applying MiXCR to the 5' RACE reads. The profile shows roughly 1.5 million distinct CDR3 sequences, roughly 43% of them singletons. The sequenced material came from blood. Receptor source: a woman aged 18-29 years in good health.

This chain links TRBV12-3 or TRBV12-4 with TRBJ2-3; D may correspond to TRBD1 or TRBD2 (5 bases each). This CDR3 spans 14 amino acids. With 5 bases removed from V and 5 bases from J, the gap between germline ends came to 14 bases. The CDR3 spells CASSDARDQDTQYF. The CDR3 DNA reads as TGTGCCAGCAGTGACGCCCGGGACCAAGATACGCAGTATTTT.

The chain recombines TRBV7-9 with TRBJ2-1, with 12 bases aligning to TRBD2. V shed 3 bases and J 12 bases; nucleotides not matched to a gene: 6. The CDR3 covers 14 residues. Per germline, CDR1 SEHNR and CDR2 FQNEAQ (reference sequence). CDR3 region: CASSFTSSGGGQFF. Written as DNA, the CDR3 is TGTGCCAGCAGCTTTACCTCTAGCGGGGGGGGGCAGTTCTTC.

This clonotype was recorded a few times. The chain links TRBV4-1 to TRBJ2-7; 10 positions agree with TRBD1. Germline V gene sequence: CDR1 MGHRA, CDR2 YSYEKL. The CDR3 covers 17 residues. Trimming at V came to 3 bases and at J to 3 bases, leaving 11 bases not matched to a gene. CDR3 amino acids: CASSQPFDRGLFYEQYF. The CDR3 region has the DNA TGCGCCAGCAGCCAGCCCTTTGACAGGGGGCTCTTCTACGAGCAGTACTTC.

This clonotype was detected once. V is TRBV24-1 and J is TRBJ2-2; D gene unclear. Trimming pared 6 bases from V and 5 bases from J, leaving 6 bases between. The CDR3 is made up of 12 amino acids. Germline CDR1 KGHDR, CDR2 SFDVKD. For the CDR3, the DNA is TGTGCCACCAGTTCAAGAACCGGGGAGCTGTTTTTT. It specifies CATSSRTGELFF.

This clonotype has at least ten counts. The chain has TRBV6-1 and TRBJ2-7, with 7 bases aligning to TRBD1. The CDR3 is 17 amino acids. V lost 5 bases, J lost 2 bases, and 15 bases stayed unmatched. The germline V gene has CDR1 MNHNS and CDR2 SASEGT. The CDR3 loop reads CASSTGQVGKGTYEQYF. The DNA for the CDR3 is TGTGCCAGCAGTACCGGACAGGTTGGCAAGGGTACCTACGAGCAGTACTTC.

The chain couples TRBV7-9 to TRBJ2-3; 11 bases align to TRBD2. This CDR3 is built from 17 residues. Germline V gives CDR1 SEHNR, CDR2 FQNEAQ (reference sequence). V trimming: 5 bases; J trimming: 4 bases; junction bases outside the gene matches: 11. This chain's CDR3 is CASSPGIAGGPPDTQYF. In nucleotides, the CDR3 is TGTGCCAGCAGCCCCGGAATAGCGGGGGGGCCCCCAGATACGCAGTATTTT.

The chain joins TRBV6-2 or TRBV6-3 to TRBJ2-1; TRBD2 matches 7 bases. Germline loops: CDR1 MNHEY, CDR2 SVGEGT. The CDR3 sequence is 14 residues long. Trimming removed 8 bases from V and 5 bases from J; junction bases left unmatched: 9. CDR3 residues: CASRLASNDNEQFF. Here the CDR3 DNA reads TGTGCCAGCCGACTAGCTTCTAACGACAATGAGCAGTTCTTC.

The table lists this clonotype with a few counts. Written as DNA, the CDR3 is TGTGCCATCTCGGGGGACAGGGGGAATGAGCAGTTCTTC. Its protein product is CAISGDRGNEQFF. The V gene is TRBV10-3, the J gene TRBJ2-1; TRBD1 matches at 11 bases. The CDR3 loop spans 13 amino acids. CDR1 and CDR2 from the germline V gene are ENHRY and SYGVKD. The V gene end was trimmed by 8 bases and the J gene end by 7 bases; junction bases not matched to a gene: 4.

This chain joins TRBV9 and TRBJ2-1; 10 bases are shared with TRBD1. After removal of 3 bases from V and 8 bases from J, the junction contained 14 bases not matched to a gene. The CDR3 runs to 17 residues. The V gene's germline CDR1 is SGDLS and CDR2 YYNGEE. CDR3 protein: CASSAAPPRQGADEQFF. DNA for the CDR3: TGTGCCAGCAGCGCAGCCCCCCCGAGACAGGGGGCAGATGAGCAGTTCTTC.

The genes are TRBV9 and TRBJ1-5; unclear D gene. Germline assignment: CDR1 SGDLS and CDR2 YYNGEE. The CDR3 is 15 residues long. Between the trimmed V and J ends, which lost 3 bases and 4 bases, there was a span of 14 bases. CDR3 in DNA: TGTGCCAGCAGCGCGAGCGTTAGAAGAAATCAGCCCCAGCATTTT. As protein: CASSASVRRNQPQHF.

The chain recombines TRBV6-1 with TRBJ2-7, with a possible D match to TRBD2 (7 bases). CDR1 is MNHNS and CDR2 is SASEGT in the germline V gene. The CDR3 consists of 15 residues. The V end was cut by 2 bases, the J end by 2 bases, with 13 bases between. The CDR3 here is CASSERGGTAYEQYF. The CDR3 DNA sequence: TGTGCCAGCAGTGAACGCGGGGGCACCGCCTACGAGCAGTACTTC.

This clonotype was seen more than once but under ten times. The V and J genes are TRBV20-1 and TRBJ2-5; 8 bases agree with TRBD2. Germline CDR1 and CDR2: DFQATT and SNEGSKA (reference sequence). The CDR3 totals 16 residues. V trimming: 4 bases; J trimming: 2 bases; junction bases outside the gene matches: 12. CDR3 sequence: CSATAVRVAGQETQYF. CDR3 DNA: TGCAGTGCTACCGCGGTTAGGGTAGCGGGACAAGAGACCCAGTACTTC.

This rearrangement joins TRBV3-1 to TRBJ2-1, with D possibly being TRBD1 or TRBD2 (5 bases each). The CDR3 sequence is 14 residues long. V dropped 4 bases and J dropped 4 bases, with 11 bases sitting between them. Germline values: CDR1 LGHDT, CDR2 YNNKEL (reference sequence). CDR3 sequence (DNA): TGTGCCAGCAGCCCCCGGGACGGTTACAATGAGCAGTTCTTC. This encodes CASSPRDGYNEQFF.

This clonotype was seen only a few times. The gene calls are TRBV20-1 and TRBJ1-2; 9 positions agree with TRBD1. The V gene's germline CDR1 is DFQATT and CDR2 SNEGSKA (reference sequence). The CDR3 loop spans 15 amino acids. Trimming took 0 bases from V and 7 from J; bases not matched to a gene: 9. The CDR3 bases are TGCAGTGCTAGAGACCCGGACAGGGGCTGGGGTGGCTACACCTTC. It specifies CSARDPDRGWGGYTF.